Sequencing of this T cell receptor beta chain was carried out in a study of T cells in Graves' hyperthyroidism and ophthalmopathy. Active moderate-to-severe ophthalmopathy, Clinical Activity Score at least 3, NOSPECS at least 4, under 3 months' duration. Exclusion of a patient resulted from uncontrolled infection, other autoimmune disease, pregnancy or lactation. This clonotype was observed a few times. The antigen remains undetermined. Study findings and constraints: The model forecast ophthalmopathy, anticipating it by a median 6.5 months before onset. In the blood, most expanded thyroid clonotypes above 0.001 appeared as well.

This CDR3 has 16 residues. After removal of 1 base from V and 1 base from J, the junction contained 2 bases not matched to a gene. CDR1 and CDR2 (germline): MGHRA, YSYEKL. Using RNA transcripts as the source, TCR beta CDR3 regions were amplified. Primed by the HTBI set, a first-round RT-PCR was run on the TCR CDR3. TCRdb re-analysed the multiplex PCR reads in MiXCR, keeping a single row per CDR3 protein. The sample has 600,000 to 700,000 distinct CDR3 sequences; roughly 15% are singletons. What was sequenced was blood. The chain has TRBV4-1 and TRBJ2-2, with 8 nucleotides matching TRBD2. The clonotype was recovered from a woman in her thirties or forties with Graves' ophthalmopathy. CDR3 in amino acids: CASSQVSGRNTGELFF. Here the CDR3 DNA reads TGCGCCAGCAGCCAAGTAAGCGGGAGGAACACCGGGGAGCTGTTTTTT.